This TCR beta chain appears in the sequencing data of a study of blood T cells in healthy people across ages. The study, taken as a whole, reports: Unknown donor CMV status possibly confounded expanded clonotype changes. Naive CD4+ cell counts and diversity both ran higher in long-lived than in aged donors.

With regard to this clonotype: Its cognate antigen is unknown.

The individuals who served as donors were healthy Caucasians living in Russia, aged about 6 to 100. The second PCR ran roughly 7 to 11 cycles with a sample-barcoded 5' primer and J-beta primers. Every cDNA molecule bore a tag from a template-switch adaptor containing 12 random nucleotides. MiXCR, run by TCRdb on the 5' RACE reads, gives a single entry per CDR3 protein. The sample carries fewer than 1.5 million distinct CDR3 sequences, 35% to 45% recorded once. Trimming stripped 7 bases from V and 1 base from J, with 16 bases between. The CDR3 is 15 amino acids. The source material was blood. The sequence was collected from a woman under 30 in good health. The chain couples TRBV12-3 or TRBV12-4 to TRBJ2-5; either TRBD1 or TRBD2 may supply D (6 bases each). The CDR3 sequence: CASTRIGGFQETQYF. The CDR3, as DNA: TGTGCCAGCACGCGTATAGGGGGGTTCCAAGAGACCCAGTACTTC.